Listed here is a single T cell receptor (beta chain). No antigen is known for it. The sample belongs to a study of T cell responses to AZD1222 COVID-19 vaccine. Points from the study as a whole: Breadth and depth of Spike-specific TCRs rose after two AZD1222 doses.

TCRdb's copy holds only in-frame clones and misses some; the assay was immunoSEQ multiplex PCR. The data hold 100,000 to 150,000 clones, with around 84% observed a single time. Germline CDR1 SEHNR, CDR2 FQNEAQ (reference sequence). Trimming took 8 bases from V and 8 from J, leaving 15 bases between them. This CDR3 has 12 amino acids. This sequence was found in an adult in good health. V and J are TRBV7-9 and TRBJ1-2; D may be TRBD1 (5 bases). The source material was peripheral blood, sampled on day 0 of AZD1222 vaccination. The CDR3 protein is CASAGHLGGYTF. DNA for the CDR3: TGTGCCAGCGCCGGACACTTGGGGGGCTACACCTTC.